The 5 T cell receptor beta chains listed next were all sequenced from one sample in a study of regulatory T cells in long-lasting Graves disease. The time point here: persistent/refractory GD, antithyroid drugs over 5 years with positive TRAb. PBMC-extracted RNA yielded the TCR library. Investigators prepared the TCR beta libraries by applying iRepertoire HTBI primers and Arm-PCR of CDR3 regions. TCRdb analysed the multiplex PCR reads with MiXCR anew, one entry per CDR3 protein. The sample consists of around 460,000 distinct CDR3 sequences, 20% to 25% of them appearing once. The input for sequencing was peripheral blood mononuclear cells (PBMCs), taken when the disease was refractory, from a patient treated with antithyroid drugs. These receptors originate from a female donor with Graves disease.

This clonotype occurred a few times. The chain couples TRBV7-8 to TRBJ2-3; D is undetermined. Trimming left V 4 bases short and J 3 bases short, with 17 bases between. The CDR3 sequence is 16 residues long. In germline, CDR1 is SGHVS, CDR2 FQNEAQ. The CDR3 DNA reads TGTGCCAGCAGCTGGCGAGCCCGAAAGGTAACAGATACGCAGTATTTT. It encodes CASSWRARKVTDTQYF.

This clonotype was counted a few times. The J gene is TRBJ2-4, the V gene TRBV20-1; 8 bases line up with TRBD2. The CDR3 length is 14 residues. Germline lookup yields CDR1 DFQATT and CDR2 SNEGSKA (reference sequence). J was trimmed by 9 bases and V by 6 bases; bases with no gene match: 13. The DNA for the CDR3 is TGCAGTGCCGCGGGGGGCAGCTCGACGGGCATTCAGTACTTC. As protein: CSAAGGSSTGIQYF.

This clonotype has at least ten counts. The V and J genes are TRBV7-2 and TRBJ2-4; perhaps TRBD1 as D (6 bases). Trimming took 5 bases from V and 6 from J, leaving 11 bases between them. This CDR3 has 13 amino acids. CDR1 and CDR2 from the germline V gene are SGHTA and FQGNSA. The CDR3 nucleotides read TGTGCCAGCAGCACCTCGGACAGAAACATTCAGTACTTC. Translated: CASSTSDRNIQYF.

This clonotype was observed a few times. CDR3 sequence reads: CATSREEDQPQHF. In DNA form, the CDR3 reads TGTGCCACCAGCAGAGAGGAAGACCAGCCCCAGCATTTT. The rearrangement uses TRBV15 and TRBJ1-5; D not certain. Germline CDR1 and CDR2: LNHNV and YYDKDF (reference sequence). Trimming took 0 bases from V and 7 from J, leaving 7 bases between them. The CDR3 sequence is 13 residues long.

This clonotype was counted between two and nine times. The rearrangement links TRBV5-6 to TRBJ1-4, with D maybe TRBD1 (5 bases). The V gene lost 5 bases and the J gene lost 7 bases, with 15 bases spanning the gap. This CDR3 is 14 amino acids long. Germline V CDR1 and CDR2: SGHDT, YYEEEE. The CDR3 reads CASRGEGRGEKLFF. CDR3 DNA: TGTGCCAGCAGGGGAGAGGGGCGTGGTGAAAAACTGTTTTTT.